These 21 T cell receptor beta chains were sequenced from one sample in a study of identical twins. MiXCR was run by TCRdb on the 5' RACE reads, yielding one entry per CDR3 protein. The table has some 240,000 distinct CDR3 sequences, 6.5% to 9.5% seen once. The sample also formed part of further work on yellow fever vaccine responses in identical twins.

Specimen: CD8+ T cells sorted from blood. These TCRs come from a young woman in good health.

This clonotype was seen a few times. The rearrangement links TRBV7-9 to TRBJ2-5; TRBD2 matches 8 bases. The CDR3 has 16 amino acids. Germline V lookup: CDR1 SEHNR, CDR2 FQNEAQ (reference sequence). J gave up 0 bases and V 5 bases, and 8 bases lay outside the gene matches. This CDR3 reads CASSPRVAGYQETQYF. CDR3 nucleotide sequence: TGTGCCAGCAGCCCTCGTGTAGCGGGGTACCAAGAGACCCAGTACTTC. The full variable domain, with the rest looked up from reference TRBV7-9 and TRBJ2-5, is DTGVSQNPRHKITKRGQNVTFRCDPISEHNRLYWYRQTLGQGPEFLTYFQNEAQLEKSRLLSDRFSAERPKGSFSTLEIQRTEQGDSAMYLCASSPRVAGYQETQYFGPGTRLLVL.

About this clonotype itself: A much larger clone is a single base away; this may be a read error. The V and J genes are TRBV29-1 and TRBJ2-1, with TRBD2 as a possible D gene (5 bases). Per germline, CDR1 SQVTM and CDR2 ANQGSEA. CDR3 size: 14 residues. V was shortened by 7 bases and J by 0 bases, with 13 bases between the two germline ends. The CDR3 DNA is TGCAGCGCTTACGGGATTAGCTCCTACAATGAGCAGTTCTTC. It encodes CSAYGISSYNEQFF.

This clonotype was seen many times. This sequence joins TRBV12-3 or TRBV12-4 and TRBJ2-2; TRBD1 might be the D (5 bases). Trimming shortened V by 5 bases and J by 4 bases, and 17 bases separated the two germline ends. This CDR3 is built from 16 residues. The CDR3 loop reads CASSPWGSLSTGELFF. DNA of the CDR3: TGTGCCAGCAGTCCTTGGGGCTCGCTCAGCACCGGGGAGCTGTTTTTT.

There are many counts of this clonotype. The chain has TRBV15 and TRBJ2-3; 8 bases are shared with TRBD2. This CDR3 comprises 16 residues. Losses at the gene ends were 1 base for V and 1 base for J; bases not matched to a gene: 4. Germline CDR1 LNHNV, CDR2 YYDKDF (reference sequence). This CDR3 reads CATSRVATSGTDTQYF. The CDR3, as DNA: TGTGCCACCAGCAGAGTGGCGACTAGCGGCACAGATACGCAGTATTTT.

This clonotype was seen repeatedly, ten times or more. This chain uses TRBV7-3 with TRBJ2-1; D not resolved. The V and J ends lost 5 bases and 9 bases respectively, with 14 bases between them. CDR3 size: 13 residues. Germline assignment: CDR1 SGHTA and CDR2 FQGTGA. The CDR3 loop reads CASSIIKDGEQFF. Written as DNA, the CDR3 is TGTGCCAGCAGCATTATTAAGGACGGTGAGCAGTTCTTC.

At least ten counts were recorded for this clonotype. The V and J genes are TRBV6-1 and TRBJ2-3, with 7 nucleotides matching TRBD2. The CDR3 is 15 residues long. Germline V CDR1 and CDR2: MNHNS, SASEGT. Trimming took 2 bases from V and 2 from J; bases not matched to a gene: 4. The CDR3: CASSERGSYTDTQYF. The DNA of the CDR3 is TGTGCCAGCAGTGAACGCGGGAGCTACACAGATACGCAGTATTTT.

This clonotype was recorded at least ten times. This chain joins TRBV4-3 and TRBJ1-1; no firm D call. The V gene's germline CDR1 is LGHNA and CDR2 YSLEER. V gave up 0 bases and J gave up 0 bases, with 8 bases separating them. CDR3 length: 15 amino acids. CDR3 sequence reads: CASSQDRLLNTEAFF. The DNA for the CDR3 is TGCGCCAGCAGCCAAGATCGGTTACTGAACACTGAAGCTTTCTTT.

Only a few counts were recorded for this clonotype. The rearrangement uses TRBV20-1 and TRBJ2-1; maybe TRBD2 (5 bases). V was clipped by 3 bases and J by 10 bases, with 16 bases between them. From germline, CDR1 is DFQATT and CDR2 SNEGSKA (reference sequence). The CDR3 totals 13 residues. In nucleotides, the CDR3 is TGCAGTGCTAGGGGGATCCTAGCCAACGAGCAGTTCTTC. It encodes CSARGILANEQFF.

There are many counts of this clonotype. V and J are TRBV4-3 and TRBJ2-7; weak D call: TRBD1 (6 bases). The CDR3 length is 13 residues. Per germline, CDR1 LGHNA and CDR2 YSLEER. V was cut by 1 base and J by 5 bases, with 9 bases left in between. The CDR3 region has the DNA TGCGCCAGCAGCCAAGTACAGGGCGACGAGCAGTACTTC. This codes for CASSQVQGDEQYF.

This clonotype was counted only a few times. The V gene is TRBV12-5, the J gene TRBJ2-1, with 7 nucleotides matching TRBD2. This CDR3 contains 15 residues. V shed 10 bases and J 11 bases; nucleotides not matched to a gene: 20. Germline V gene lookup returns CDR1 LGHNT and CDR2 FRNRAP. CDR3 sequence (DNA): TGTGCTATCGGAGACCGATCGAGCGGGATTTTTAAGCAGTTCTTC. It is translated as CAIGDRSSGIFKQFF.

This clonotype showed up just a few times. The rearrangement joins TRBV27 to TRBJ2-1; 7 nucleotides match TRBD1. V lost 5 bases, J lost 6 bases, and 7 bases stayed unmatched. This CDR3 has 14 residues. Per germline, CDR1 MNHEY and CDR2 SMNVEV (reference sequence). The CDR3 DNA follows: TGTGCCAGCAGTCCTCCCGGACAGGTCAATGAGCAGTTCTTC. It translates to CASSPPGQVNEQFF.

This clonotype showed up just a few times. The CDR3 DNA reads as TGTGCCAGCAGCCAAGAAACCTCCGGGGGGAGGAACGAGCAGTACTTC. Translating gives CASSQETSGGRNEQYF. The chain joins TRBV4-2 to TRBJ2-7, with 7 nucleotides matching TRBD2. V was pared by 0 bases and J by 5 bases, with 10 bases of the junction left unmatched. Germline CDR1 and CDR2: LGHNA and YNFKEQ. There are 16 residues in the CDR3.

This clonotype was picked up many times. The chain carries TRBV10-3 and TRBJ2-5, with D hard to call. CDR3 length equals 15 residues. Deletions cut 0 bases from V and 1 base from J, with 9 bases between. The germline V gene has CDR1 ENHRY and CDR2 SYGVKD. The CDR3 loop reads CAISESAAPQETQYF. In DNA, the CDR3 is TGTGCCATCAGTGAGTCGGCAGCGCCCCAAGAGACCCAGTACTTC.

In DNA, the CDR3 is TGCAGCGTTGATACTCTGGTCCGGGGGCGAGGCTATGGCTACACCTTC. Translating it yields CSVDTLVRGRGYGYTF. The rearrangement links TRBV29-1 to TRBJ1-2, with D maybe TRBD1 (6 bases). Trimming took 3 bases from V and 4 from J, leaving 21 bases between them. Germline values: CDR1 SQVTM, CDR2 ANQGSEA. This CDR3 is 16 amino acids long.

A few counts support this clonotype. The chain uses TRBV28 and TRBJ2-5; D unclear. V gave up 6 bases and J gave up 4 bases, with 15 bases separating them. Germline CDR1 and CDR2: MDHEN and SYDVKM. CDR3 length: 14 amino acids. The CDR3 here is CASSPRPDGETQYF. The CDR3 DNA reads TGTGCCAGCAGCCCTCGCCCGGACGGAGAGACCCAGTACTTC.

This clonotype was found a few times. This chain uses TRBV10-3 with TRBJ2-2; possibly TRBD2 for D (5 bases). Trimming removed 8 bases at V and 0 bases at J, with 10 bases between. In germline, CDR1 is ENHRY, CDR2 SYGVKD. This CDR3 has 14 residues. The CDR3 protein is CAIFPGTNTGELFF. CDR3 coding DNA: TGTGCCATCTTTCCGGGGACGAACACCGGGGAGCTGTTTTTT.

The CDR3 is CASSSGLAGVYQETQYF. For the CDR3, the DNA is TGTGCCAGCAGCTCCGGACTAGCGGGAGTTTACCAAGAGACCCAGTACTTC. The genes are TRBV7-3 and TRBJ2-5; 13 bases agree with TRBD2. The germline gives CDR1 SGHTA, CDR2 FQGTGA. The ends lost 4 bases at V and 0 bases at J; junction bases unmatched: 5. The CDR3 covers 17 residues.

This clonotype was found a few times. The chain has TRBV7-9 and TRBJ2-5; possible D gene TRBD1, 5 bases. The CDR3 has 16 amino acids. The V gene's germline CDR1 is SEHNR and CDR2 FQNEAQ (reference sequence). The germline V and J ends were trimmed by 6 bases and 2 bases, with 19 bases remaining between them. CDR3 protein: CASSPDSPETQETQYF. DNA of the CDR3: TGTGCCAGCAGTCCCGACAGTCCCGAGACTCAAGAGACCCAGTACTTC.

This clonotype was counted only a few times. The CDR3 protein is CATSREGTNTEAFF. The CDR3 region has the DNA TGTGCCACCAGCAGAGAAGGAACGAACACTGAAGCTTTCTTT. The chain has TRBV15 and TRBJ1-1; D unclear. The CDR3 covers 14 residues. Germline assignment: CDR1 LNHNV and CDR2 YYDKDF (reference sequence). Trimming pared 0 bases from V and 1 base from J, leaving 6 bases between.

This clonotype was counted at least ten times. This rearrangement joins TRBV9 to TRBJ2-2; 8 bases map to TRBD1. The CDR3 contains 14 residues. CDR1 is SGDLS and CDR2 is YYNGEE in the germline V gene. Unmatched junction bases numbered 8, after V lost 4 bases and J lost 9 bases. The CDR3 DNA sequence: TGTGCCAGCAGCAACCACAGGGGGAAACGGGAGCTGTTTTTT. Translated: CASSNHRGKRELFF.

This clonotype was observed a handful of times. This chain connects TRBV6-4 to TRBJ1-6; D perhaps matches TRBD1 (5 bases). The CDR3 length is 11 residues. In germline, CDR1 is MRHNA, CDR2 SNTAGT. The V end lost 0 bases, the J end lost 15 bases, and 6 bases lay between the germline ends. CDR3 nucleotides: TGTGCCAGCAGTGACTCGGGGGTCCTCCACTTT. Its translation is CASSDSGVLHF.